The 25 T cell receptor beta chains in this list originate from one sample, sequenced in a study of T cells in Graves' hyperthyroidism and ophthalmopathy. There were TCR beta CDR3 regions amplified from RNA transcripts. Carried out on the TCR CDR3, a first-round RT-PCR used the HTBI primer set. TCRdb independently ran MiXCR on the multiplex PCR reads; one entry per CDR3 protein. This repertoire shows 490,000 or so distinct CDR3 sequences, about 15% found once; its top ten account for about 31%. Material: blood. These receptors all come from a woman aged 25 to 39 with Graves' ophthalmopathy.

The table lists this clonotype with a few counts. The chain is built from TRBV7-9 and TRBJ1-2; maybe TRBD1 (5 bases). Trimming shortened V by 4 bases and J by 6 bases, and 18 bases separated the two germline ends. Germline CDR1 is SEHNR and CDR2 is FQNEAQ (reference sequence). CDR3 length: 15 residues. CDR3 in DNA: TGTGCCAGCAGCTACGGGACCCCCCTAGGAGATGGCTACACCTTC. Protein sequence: CASSYGTPLGDGYTF.

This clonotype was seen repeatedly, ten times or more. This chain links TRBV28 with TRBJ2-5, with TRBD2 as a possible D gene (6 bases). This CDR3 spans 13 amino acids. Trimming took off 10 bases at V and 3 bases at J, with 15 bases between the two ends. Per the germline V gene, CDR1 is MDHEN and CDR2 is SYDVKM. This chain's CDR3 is CATNHGGKETQYF. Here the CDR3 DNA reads TGTGCCACCAACCACGGAGGGAAAGAGACCCAGTACTTC.

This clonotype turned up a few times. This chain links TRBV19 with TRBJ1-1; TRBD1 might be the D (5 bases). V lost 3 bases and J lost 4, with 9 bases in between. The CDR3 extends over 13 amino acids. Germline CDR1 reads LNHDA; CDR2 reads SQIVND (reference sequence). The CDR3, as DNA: TGTGCCAGTAGTATTCAGGGATCCACTGAAGCTTTCTTT. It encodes CASSIQGSTEAFF.

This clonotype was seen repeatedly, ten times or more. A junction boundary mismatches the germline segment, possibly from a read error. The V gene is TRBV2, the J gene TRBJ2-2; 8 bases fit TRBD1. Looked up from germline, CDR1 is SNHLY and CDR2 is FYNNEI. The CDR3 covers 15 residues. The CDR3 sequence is CASSEGQGGTGELFF. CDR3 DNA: TGTGCCAGCAGCGAAGGACAGGGTGGTACCGGGGAGCTGTTTTTT. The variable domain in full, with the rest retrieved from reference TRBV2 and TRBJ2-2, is EPEVTQTPSHQVTQMGQEVILRCVPISNHLYFYWYRQILGQKVEFLVSFYNNEISEKSEIFDDQFSVERPDGSNFTLKIRSTKLEDSAMYFCASSEGQGGTGELFFGEGSRLTVL.

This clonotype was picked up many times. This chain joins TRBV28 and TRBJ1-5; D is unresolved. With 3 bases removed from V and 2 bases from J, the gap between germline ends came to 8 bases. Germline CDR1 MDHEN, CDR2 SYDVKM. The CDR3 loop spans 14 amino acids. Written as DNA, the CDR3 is TGTGCCAGCAGTTTGGGTTGGGGCAATCAGCCCCAGCATTTT. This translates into CASSLGWGNQPQHF.

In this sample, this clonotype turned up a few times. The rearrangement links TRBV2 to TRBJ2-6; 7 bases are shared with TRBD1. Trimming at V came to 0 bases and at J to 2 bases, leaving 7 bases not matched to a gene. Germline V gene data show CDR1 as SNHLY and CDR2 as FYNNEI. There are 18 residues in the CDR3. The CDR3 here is CASSEAPFDRAGANVLTF. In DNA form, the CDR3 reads TGTGCCAGCAGTGAAGCCCCGTTCGACAGGGCTGGGGCCAACGTCCTGACTTTC.

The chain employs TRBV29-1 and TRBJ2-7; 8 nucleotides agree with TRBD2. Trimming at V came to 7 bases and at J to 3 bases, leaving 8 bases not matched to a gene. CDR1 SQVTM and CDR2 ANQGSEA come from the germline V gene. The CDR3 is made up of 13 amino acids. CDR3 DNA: TGCAGCGCAAGCGGGAGTGCTCTCTACGAGCAGTACTTC. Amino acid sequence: CSASGSALYEQYF.

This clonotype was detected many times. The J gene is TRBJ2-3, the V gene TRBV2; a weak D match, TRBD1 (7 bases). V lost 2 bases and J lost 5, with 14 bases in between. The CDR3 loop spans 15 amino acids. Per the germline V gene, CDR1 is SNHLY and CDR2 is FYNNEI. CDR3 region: CASSERGRGEDTQYF. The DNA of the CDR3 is TGTGCCAGCAGTGAAAGGGGCAGGGGGGAAGATACGCAGTATTTT.

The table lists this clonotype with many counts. The CDR3 nucleotides read TGTGCCAGCAGTTTACATGGGACAGGGGGCACAGATACGCAGTATTTT. Its translation is CASSLHGTGGTDTQYF. V is TRBV12-3 or TRBV12-4 and J is TRBJ2-3; 10 bases are a match to TRBD1. Losses at the gene ends were 2 bases for V and 1 base for J; bases not matched to a gene: 3. This CDR3 contains 16 residues.

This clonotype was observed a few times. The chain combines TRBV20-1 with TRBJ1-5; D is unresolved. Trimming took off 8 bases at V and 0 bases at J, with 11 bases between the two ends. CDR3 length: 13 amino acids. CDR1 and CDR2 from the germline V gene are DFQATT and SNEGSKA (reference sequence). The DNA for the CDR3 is TGCAGTTCCGGAGGCAGTAGCAATCAGCCCCAGCATTTT. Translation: CSSGGSSNQPQHF.

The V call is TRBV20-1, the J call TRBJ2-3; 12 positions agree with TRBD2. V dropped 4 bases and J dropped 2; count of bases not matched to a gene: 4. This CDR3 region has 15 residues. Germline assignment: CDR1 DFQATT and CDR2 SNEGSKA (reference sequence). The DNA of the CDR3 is TGCAGTGCTATAAGGACTAGCGGGAACACAGATACGCAGTATTTT. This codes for CSAIRTSGNTDTQYF.

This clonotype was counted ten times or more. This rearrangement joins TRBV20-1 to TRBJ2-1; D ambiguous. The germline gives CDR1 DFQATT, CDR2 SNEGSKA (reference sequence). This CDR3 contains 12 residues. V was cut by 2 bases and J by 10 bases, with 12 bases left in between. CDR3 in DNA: TGCAGTGCTAGACCCTCCTTGGTGGAGCAGTTCTTC. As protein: CSARPSLVEQFF.

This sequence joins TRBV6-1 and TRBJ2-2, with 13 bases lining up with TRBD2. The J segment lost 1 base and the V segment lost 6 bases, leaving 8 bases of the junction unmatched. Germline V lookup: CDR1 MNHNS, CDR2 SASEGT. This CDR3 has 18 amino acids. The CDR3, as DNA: TGTGCCAGCAGCGGACTAGCGGGAGCCTCCCTGAACACCGGGGAGCTGTTTTTT. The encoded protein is CASSGLAGASLNTGELFF.

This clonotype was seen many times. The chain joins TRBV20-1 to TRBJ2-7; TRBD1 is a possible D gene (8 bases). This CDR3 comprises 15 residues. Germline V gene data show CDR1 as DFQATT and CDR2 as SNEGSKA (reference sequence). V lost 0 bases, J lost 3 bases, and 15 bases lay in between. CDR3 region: CSARDPQGGVYEQYF. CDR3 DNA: TGCAGTGCTAGAGACCCACAGGGGGGGGTCTACGAGCAGTACTTC.

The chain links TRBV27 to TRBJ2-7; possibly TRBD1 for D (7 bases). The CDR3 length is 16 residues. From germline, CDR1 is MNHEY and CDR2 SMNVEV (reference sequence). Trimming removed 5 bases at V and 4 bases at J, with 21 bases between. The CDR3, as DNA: TGTGCCAGCAGTCCCCAGGGGGGCTGGGGTGGATACGAGCAGTACTTC. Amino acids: CASSPQGGWGGYEQYF.

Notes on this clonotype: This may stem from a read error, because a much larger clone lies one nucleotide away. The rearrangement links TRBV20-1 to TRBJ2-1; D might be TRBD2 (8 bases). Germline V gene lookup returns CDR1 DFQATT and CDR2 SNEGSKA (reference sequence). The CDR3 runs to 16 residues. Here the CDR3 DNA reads TGCAATGCTAGAGATCCTACCAGCGGGAGACAGGGTGAGCAGTTCTTC. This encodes CNARDPTSGRQGEQFF.

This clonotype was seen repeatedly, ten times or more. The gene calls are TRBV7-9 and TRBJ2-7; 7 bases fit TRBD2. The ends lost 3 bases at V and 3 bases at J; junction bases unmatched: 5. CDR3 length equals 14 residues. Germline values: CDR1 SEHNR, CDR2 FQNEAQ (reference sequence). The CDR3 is CASSLGGRVYEQYF. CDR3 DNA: TGTGCCAGCAGCTTGGGAGGGAGAGTCTACGAGCAGTACTTC.

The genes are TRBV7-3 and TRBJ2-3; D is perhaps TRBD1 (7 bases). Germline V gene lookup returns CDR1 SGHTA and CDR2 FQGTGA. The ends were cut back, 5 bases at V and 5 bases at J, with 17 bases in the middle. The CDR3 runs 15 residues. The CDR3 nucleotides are TGTGCCAGCAGCGCCTTGGCAGGGGGGAGAGATACGCAGTATTTT. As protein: CASSALAGGRDTQYF.

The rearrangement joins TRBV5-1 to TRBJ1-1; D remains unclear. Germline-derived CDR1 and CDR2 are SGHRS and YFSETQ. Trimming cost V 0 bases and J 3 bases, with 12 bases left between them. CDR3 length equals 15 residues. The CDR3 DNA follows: TGCGCCAGCAGCTTGGTTCCGGCATCGGACACTGAAGCTTTCTTT. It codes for CASSLVPASDTEAFF.

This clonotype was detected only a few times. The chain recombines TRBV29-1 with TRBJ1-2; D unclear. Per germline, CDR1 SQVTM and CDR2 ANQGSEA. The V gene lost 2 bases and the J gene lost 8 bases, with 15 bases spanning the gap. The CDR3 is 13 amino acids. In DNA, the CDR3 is TGCAGCGTTGAAAACCGGCTTGAAGGGGGCTACACCTTC. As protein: CSVENRLEGGYTF.

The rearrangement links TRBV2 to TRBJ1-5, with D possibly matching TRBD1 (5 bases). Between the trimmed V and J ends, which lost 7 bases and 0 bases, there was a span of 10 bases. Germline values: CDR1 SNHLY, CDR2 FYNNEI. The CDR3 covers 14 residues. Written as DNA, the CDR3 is TGTGCCAGCAAGGGACCTTATAGCAATCAGCCCCAGCATTTT. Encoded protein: CASKGPYSNQPQHF. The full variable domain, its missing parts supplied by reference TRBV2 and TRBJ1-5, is EPEVTQTPSHQVTQMGQEVILRCVPISNHLYFYWYRQILGQKVEFLVSFYNNEISEKSEIFDDQFSVERPDGSNFTLKIRSTKLEDSAMYFCASKGPYSNQPQHFGDGTRLSIL.

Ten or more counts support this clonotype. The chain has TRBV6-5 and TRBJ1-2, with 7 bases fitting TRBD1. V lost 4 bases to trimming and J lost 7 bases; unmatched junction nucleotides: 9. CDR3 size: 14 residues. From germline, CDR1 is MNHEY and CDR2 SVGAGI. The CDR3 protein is CASSLLDRNGGYTF. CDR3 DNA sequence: TGTGCCAGCAGTTTGTTGGACAGGAACGGTGGCTACACCTTC.

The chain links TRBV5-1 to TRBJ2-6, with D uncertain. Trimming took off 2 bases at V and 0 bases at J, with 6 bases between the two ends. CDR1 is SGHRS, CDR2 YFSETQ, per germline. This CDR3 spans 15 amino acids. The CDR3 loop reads CASSFKDSGANVLTF. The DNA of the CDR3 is TGCGCCAGCAGCTTCAAAGACTCTGGGGCCAACGTCCTGACTTTC.

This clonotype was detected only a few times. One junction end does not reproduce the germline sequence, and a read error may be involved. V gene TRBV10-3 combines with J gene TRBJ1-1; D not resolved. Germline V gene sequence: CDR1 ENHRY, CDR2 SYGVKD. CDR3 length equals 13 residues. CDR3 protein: CAVSGQANTEAFF. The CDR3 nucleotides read TGTGCCGTCAGTGGGCAGGCGAACACTGAAGCTTTCTTT.

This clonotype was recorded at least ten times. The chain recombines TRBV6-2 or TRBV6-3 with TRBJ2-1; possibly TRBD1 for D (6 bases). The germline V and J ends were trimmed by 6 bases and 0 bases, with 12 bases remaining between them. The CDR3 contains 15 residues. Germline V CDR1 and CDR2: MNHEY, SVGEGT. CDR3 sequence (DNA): TGTGCCAGCAGCCGACAGGACAGCTCCTACAATGAGCAGTTCTTC. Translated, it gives CASSRQDSSYNEQFF.